These 24 T cell receptor beta chains were sequenced from one sample in a study of blood T cells in healthy people across ages. Together with a sample-barcoded 5' primer, a J-beta primer mix was included in a second PCR lasting roughly 7 to 11 cycles. TCRdb analysed the 5' RACE reads with MiXCR anew, one entry per CDR3 protein. The sample has 600,000 to 1,000,000 distinct CDR3 sequences, approximately 25% seen once; the top ten hold around 3.6%. This sample was also put to use in a study of T cells of mothers and their children.

Sequenced material: blood. The receptors were sampled from a boy aged 10-17 years in good health.

This clonotype was seen a few times. The V gene is TRBV12-3 or TRBV12-4, the J gene TRBJ2-7, with D unresolved. The ends were cut back, 1 base at V and 2 bases at J, with 9 bases in the middle. CDR3 size: 14 residues. CDR3 in DNA: TGTGCCAGCAGTTTAGGTCTGGGCCCCTACGAGCAGTACTTC. Protein: CASSLGLGPYEQYF.

This clonotype was picked up a small number of times. This rearrangement joins TRBV10-3 to TRBJ2-7; D unclear. Germline V gives CDR1 ENHRY, CDR2 SYGVKD. The V and J ends lost 4 bases and 4 bases respectively, with 11 bases between them. The CDR3 is 13 amino acids. The CDR3 is CAISATDTYEQYF. Written as DNA, the CDR3 is TGTGCCATCAGTGCTACTGATACTTACGAGCAGTACTTC.

The genes are TRBV2 and TRBJ1-5; D not resolved. V lost 7 bases, J lost 1 base, and 8 bases lay in between. The CDR3 contains 13 residues. In germline, CDR1 is SNHLY, CDR2 FYNNEI. The CDR3 nucleotides are TGTGCCAGCAATGCAGTGAGCAATCAGCCCCAGCATTTT. Translation gives CASNAVSNQPQHF.

This clonotype came up a few times. This sequence joins TRBV29-1 and TRBJ2-5; D gene unclear. Judging by the DNA end, TRBJ2-7 fits better; the J call may be wrong. This CDR3 is 13 amino acids long. Germline V gene data show CDR1 as SQVTM and CDR2 as ANQGSEA. The CDR3 here is CSVLDGPLREQYF. In DNA form, the CDR3 reads TGCAGCGTTCTAGACGGGCCCTTACGCGAGCAGTACTTC.

The chain carries TRBV9 and TRBJ2-5; D ambiguous. Germline V lookup: CDR1 SGDLS, CDR2 YYNGEE. The CDR3 is made up of 14 amino acids. V lost 0 bases to trimming and J lost 5 bases, with 11 bases between them. For the CDR3, the DNA is TGTGCCAGCAGCGTAGAACCTTCCGGGGAGACCCAGTACTTC. Amino acids: CASSVEPSGETQYF.

CDR3 sequence: CASSLGDRESYTF. CDR3 coding DNA: TGCGCCAGCAGCTTGGGGGACCGGGAAAGCTACACCTTC. This sequence joins TRBV5-1 and TRBJ1-2; a possible D gene is TRBD1 (5 bases). The germline V gene has CDR1 SGHRS and CDR2 YFSETQ. CDR3 length: 13 amino acids. V was clipped by 0 bases and J by 9 bases, with 12 bases between them. Supplemented by reference TRBV5-1 and TRBJ1-2, the full variable domain reads KAGVTQTPRYLIKTRGQQVTLSCSPISGHRSVSWYQQTPGQGLQFLFEYFSETQRNKGNFPGRFSGRQFSNSRSEMNVSTLELGDSALYLCASSLGDRESYTFGSGTRLTVV.

This chain uses TRBV29-1 with TRBJ1-1; tentative D call: TRBD1 (5 bases). V lost 3 bases and J 1 base, leaving 9 bases between the germline ends. The CDR3 extends over 13 amino acids. The germline CDR1 and CDR2 sequences are SQVTM and ANQGSEA. Here the CDR3 DNA reads TGCAGCGTTGACTTCACAGGGAACACTGAAGCTTTCTTT. This gives the protein CSVDFTGNTEAFF. The whole variable domain, filled in from reference TRBV29-1 and TRBJ1-1, reads SAVISQKPSRDICQRGTSLTIQCQVDSQVTMMFWYRQQPGQSLTLIATANQGSEATYESGFVIDKFPISRPNLTFSTLTVSNMSPEDSSIYLCSVDFTGNTEAFFGQGTRLTVV.

The sample holds a few counts of this clonotype. The gene calls are TRBV12-3 or TRBV12-4 and TRBJ1-6; TRBD1 is a possible D gene (5 bases). The germline V and J ends were trimmed by 6 bases and 6 bases, with 15 bases remaining between them. There are 15 residues in the CDR3. The CDR3 reads CASRYTGTANSPLHF. Written as DNA, the CDR3 is TGTGCCAGCAGATACACCGGGACCGCTAATTCACCCCTCCACTTT.

The gene calls are TRBV3-1 and TRBJ2-5; 11 bases map to TRBD1. The J call may be mistaken, given a closer DNA end match to TRBJ2-1. Germline V gives CDR1 LGHDT, CDR2 YNNKEL (reference sequence). The CDR3 is 15 residues long. The CDR3 sequence: CASSLVGTGGDEQFF. The CDR3 DNA reads as TGTGCCAGCAGCCTGGTAGGGACAGGGGGAGATGAGCAGTTCTTC.

This clonotype showed up just a few times. The chain recombines TRBV29-1 with TRBJ2-7, with TRBD1 as a possible D gene (6 bases). V lost 7 bases and J 1 base, leaving 8 bases between the germline ends. Per germline, CDR1 SQVTM and CDR2 ANQGSEA. This CDR3 has 11 residues. The CDR3 DNA reads as TGCAGCGCACAGGGTTCCTACGAGCAGTACTTC. It codes for CSAQGSYEQYF.

This clonotype was recorded a few times. This chain joins TRBV25-1 and TRBJ1-3, with a possible D match to TRBD1 (5 bases). V was trimmed by 4 bases and J by 0 bases, leaving 10 bases between them. Looked up from germline, CDR1 is MGHDK and CDR2 is SYGVNS. CDR3 length: 15 residues. The CDR3 loop reads CASSAMGGSGNTIYF. CDR3 in DNA: TGTGCCAGCAGTGCAATGGGGGGCTCTGGAAACACCATATATTTT.

The J gene is TRBJ2-6, the V gene TRBV15; D gene unclear. Germline V gives CDR1 LNHNV, CDR2 YYDKDF (reference sequence). The V and J ends lost 8 bases and 0 bases respectively, with 8 bases between them. There are 14 residues in the CDR3. The CDR3 sequence: CATQRNSGANVLTF. DNA of the CDR3: TGTGCCACCCAAAGAAACTCTGGGGCCAACGTCCTGACTTTC.

The chain uses TRBV5-1 and TRBJ2-3; TRBD2 matches 9 bases. The length of the CDR3 is 16 residues. V was pared by 0 bases and J by 5 bases, with 7 bases of the junction left unmatched. Germline V gene lookup returns CDR1 SGHRS and CDR2 YFSETQ. The CDR3 protein is CASSLAAAGGGDTQYF. The CDR3 DNA follows: TGCGCCAGCAGCTTGGCCGCGGCGGGAGGGGGAGATACGCAGTATTTT.

The chain uses TRBV30 and TRBJ2-2, with D possibly matching TRBD2 (5 bases). CDR1 GTSNPN and CDR2 SVGIG come from the germline V gene (reference sequence). The V gene lost 1 base and the J gene lost 7 bases, with 13 bases spanning the gap. This CDR3 spans 14 amino acids. The CDR3 coding sequence is TGTGCCTGGAGTGCGCCGAATGGAGGCGGGGAGCTGTTTTTT. Amino acids: CAWSAPNGGGELFF.

V and J are TRBV5-5 and TRBJ1-1; a weak D match, TRBD1 (5 bases). With 1 base removed from V and 0 bases from J, the gap between germline ends came to 16 bases. The length of the CDR3 is 17 residues. Per the germline V gene, CDR1 is SGHKS and CDR2 is YYEKEE (reference sequence). CDR3 bases: TGTGCCAGCAGCTTGTATGTAGGGGACCCCATGAACACTGAAGCTTTCTTT. Residues: CASSLYVGDPMNTEAFF. Full variable domain (missing parts from reference TRBV5-5 and TRBJ1-1): DAGVTQSPTHLIKTRGQQVTLRCSPISGHKSVSWYQQVLGQGPQFIFQYYEKEERGRGNFPDRFSARQFPNYSSELNVNALLLGDSALYLCASSLYVGDPMNTEAFFGQGTRLTVV.

This clonotype has only a few counts. The rearrangement links TRBV7-9 to TRBJ2-7; tentative D call: TRBD2 (6 bases). Trimming took off 4 bases at V and 3 bases at J, with 13 bases between the two ends. Germline loops: CDR1 SEHNR, CDR2 FQNEAQ (reference sequence). CDR3 size: 14 residues. CDR3 nucleotides: TGTGCCAGCAGCTCGAGCACTAGCAGCTACGAGCAGTACTTC. Translation gives CASSSSTSSYEQYF.

The sample holds a few counts of this clonotype. The gene calls are TRBV29-1 and TRBJ2-1, with D tentatively TRBD2 (6 bases). Germline lookup yields CDR1 SQVTM and CDR2 ANQGSEA. This CDR3 has 12 residues. The ends were cut back, 3 bases at V and 7 bases at J, with 10 bases in the middle. This CDR3 is CSVDAGGNEQFF. The CDR3 coding sequence is TGCAGCGTTGATGCAGGAGGGAATGAGCAGTTCTTC.

CDR3 residues: CSASGPRGTQYF. The CDR3, as DNA: TGCAGTGCTAGCGGCCCTAGAGGGACCCAGTACTTC. This chain links TRBV20-1 with TRBJ2-5, with D unclear. Looked up from germline, CDR1 is DFQATT and CDR2 is SNEGSKA (reference sequence). Deletions cut 3 bases from V and 7 bases from J, with 12 bases between. The CDR3 contains 12 residues.

This chain connects TRBV7-3 to TRBJ1-2; maybe TRBD1 (5 bases). Germline-derived CDR1 and CDR2 are SGHTA and FQGTGA. V was trimmed by 4 bases and J by 5 bases, leaving 11 bases between them. This CDR3 contains 13 residues. CDR3 sequence reads: CASSSRDGYGYTF. DNA for the CDR3: TGTGCCAGCAGCTCCCGGGACGGTTATGGCTACACCTTC.

The chain employs TRBV12-3 or TRBV12-4 and TRBJ2-5; D is ambiguous. Trimming pared 7 bases from V and 5 bases from J, leaving 17 bases between. The CDR3 loop spans 14 amino acids. The CDR3 region has the DNA TGTGCCAGCAATCAGGTACCGGGCGACGAGACCCAGTACTTC. This encodes CASNQVPGDETQYF.

This clonotype has just a few counts. The CDR3 region has the DNA TGTGCCAGCAGCGTCTCGCCAGGGGGCGCGGAGGAGACCCAGTACTTC. Protein sequence: CASSVSPGGAEETQYF. V usage is TRBV9 and J usage is TRBJ2-5; 8 bases line up with TRBD1. The CDR3 runs to 16 residues. V trimming: 2 bases; J trimming: 5 bases; junction bases outside the gene matches: 11. The germline gives CDR1 SGDLS, CDR2 YYNGEE.

The chain uses TRBV7-9 and TRBJ2-5, with D tentatively TRBD1 (5 bases). CDR1 is SEHNR and CDR2 is FQNEAQ in the germline V gene (reference sequence). The CDR3 covers 14 residues. V was clipped by 4 bases and J by 5 bases, with 14 bases between them. The CDR3 reads CASSSPGFRETQYF. The CDR3 coding sequence is TGTGCCAGCAGCTCACCAGGGTTTCGGGAGACCCAGTACTTC.

This clonotype was picked up a small number of times. V is TRBV3-1 and J is TRBJ2-5; possibly TRBD1 for D (5 bases). The V end was cut by 2 bases, the J end by 3 bases, with 7 bases between. The CDR3 length is 13 residues. CDR1 is LGHDT and CDR2 is YNNKEL in the germline V gene (reference sequence). The DNA of the CDR3 is TGTGCCAGCAGCCAATGGGGCGAAGAGACCCAGTACTTC. Its protein product is CASSQWGEETQYF.

V is TRBV5-1 and J is TRBJ2-7; D might be TRBD1 (6 bases). V gave up 4 bases and J gave up 3 bases, with 17 bases separating them. Per the germline V gene, CDR1 is SGHRS and CDR2 is YFSETQ. This CDR3 is 15 amino acids long. Here the CDR3 reads CASSLRLGQLYEQYF. The CDR3 region has the DNA TGCGCCAGCAGCCTCCGACTCGGACAGCTCTACGAGCAGTACTTC.